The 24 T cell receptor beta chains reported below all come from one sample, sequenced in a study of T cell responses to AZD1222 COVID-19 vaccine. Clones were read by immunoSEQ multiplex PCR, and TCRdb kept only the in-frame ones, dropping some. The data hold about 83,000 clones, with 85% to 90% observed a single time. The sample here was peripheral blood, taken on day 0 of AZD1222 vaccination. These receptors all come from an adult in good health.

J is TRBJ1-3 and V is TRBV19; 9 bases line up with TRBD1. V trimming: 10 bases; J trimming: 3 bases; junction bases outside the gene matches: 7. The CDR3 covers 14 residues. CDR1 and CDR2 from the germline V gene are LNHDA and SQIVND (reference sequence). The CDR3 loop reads CATEDRGIGNTIYF. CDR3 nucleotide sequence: TGTGCCACCGAGGACAGGGGAATTGGAAACACCATATATTTT. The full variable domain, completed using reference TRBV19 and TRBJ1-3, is DGGITQSPKYLFRKEGQNVTLSCEQNLNHDAMYWYRQDPGQGLRLIYYSQIVNDFQKGDIAEGYSVSREKKESFPLTVTSAQKNPTAFYLCATEDRGIGNTIYFGEGSWLTVV.

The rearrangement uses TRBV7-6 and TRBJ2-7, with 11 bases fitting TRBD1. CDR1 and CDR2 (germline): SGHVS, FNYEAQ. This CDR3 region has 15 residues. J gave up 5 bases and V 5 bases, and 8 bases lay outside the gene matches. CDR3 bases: TGTGCCAGCAGCATGGACAGGGGGCGCGTTGACGAGCAGTACTTC. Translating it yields CASSMDRGRVDEQYF.

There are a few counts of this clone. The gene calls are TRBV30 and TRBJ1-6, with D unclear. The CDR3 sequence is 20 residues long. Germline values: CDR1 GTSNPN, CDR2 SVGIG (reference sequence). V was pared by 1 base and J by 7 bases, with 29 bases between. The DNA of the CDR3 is TGTGCCTGGAGTGGTATACTCCACTCCGGACTAGCCTGGGGAAATTCACCCCTCCACTTT. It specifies CAWSGILHSGLAWGNSPLHF.

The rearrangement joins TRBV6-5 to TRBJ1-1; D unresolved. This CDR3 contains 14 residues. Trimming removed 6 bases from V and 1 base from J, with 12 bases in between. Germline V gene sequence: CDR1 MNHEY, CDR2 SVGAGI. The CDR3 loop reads CASSTPGRNTEAFF. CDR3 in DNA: TGTGCCAGCAGCACCCCCGGGAGGAACACTGAAGCTTTCTTT.

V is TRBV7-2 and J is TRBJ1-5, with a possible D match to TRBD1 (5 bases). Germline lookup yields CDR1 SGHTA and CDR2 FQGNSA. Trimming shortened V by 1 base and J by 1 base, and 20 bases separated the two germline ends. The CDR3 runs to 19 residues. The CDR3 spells CASSLVPRAGLESNQPQHF. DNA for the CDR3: TGTGCCAGCAGCTTAGTACCCCGTGCAGGGCTAGAAAGCAATCAGCCCCAGCATTTT.

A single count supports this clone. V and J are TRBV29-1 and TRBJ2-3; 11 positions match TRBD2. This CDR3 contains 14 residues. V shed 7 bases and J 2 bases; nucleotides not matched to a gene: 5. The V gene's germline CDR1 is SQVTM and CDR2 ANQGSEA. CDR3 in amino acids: CSATSGTITDTQYF. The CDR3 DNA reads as TGCAGCGCGACTAGCGGGACCATCACAGATACGCAGTATTTT.

The CDR3 region is CASSAKAANSPLHF. CDR3 nucleotides: TGTGCCAGTAGTGCCAAGGCGGCTAATTCACCCCTCCACTTT. The V call is TRBV19, the J call TRBJ1-6; D remains unclear. Between the trimmed V and J ends, which lost 5 bases and 6 bases, there was a span of 11 bases. CDR1 and CDR2 from the germline V gene are LNHDA and SQIVND (reference sequence). The CDR3 is made up of 14 amino acids.

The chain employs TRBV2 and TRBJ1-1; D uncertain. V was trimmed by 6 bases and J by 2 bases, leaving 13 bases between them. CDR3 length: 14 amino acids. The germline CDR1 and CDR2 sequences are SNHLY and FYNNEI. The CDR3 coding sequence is TGTGCCAGCAGATATACAGAGACCAACACTGAAGCTTTCTTT. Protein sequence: CASRYTETNTEAFF.

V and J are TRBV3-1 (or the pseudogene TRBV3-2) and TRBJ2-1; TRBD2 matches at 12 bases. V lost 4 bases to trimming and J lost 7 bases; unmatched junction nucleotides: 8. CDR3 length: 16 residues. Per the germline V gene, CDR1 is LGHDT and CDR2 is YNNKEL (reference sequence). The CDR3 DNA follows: TGTGCCAGCAGCCCCCGGACTAGCGGGATTCGGAATGAGCAGTTCTTC. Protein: CASSPRTSGIRNEQFF.

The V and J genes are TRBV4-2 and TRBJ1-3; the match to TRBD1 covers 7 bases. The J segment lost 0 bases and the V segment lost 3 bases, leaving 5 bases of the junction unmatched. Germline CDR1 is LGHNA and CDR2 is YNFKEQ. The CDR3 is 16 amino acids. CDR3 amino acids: CASSHRGASSGNTIYF. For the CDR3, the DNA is TGTGCCAGCAGCCACAGGGGGGCTAGCTCTGGAAACACCATATATTTT.

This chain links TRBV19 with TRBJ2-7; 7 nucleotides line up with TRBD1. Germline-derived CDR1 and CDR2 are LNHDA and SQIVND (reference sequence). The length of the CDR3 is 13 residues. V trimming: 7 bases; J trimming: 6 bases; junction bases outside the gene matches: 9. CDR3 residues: CASTDRVLGEQYF. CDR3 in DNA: TGTGCCAGTACCGACAGGGTTCTTGGCGAGCAGTACTTC.

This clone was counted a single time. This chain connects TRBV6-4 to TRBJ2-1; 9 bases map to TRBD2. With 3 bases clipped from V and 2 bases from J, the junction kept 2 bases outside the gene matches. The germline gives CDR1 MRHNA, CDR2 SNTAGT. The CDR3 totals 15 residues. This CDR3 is CASSDVAGAYNEQFF. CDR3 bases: TGTGCCAGCAGTGATGTAGCGGGGGCCTACAATGAGCAGTTCTTC.

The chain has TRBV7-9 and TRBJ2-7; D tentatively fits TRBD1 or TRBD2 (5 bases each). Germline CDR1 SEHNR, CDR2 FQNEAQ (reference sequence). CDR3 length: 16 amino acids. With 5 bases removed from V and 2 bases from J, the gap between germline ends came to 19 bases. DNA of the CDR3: TGTGCCAGCAGCCCCCTTTGGGGGAGAGTCACCTACGAGCAGTACTTC. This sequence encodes CASSPLWGRVTYEQYF.

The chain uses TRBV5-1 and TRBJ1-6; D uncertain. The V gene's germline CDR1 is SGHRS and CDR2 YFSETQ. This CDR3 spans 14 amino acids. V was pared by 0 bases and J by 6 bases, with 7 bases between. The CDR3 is CASSLEGPNSPLHF. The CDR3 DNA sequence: TGCGCCAGCAGCTTGGAAGGCCCTAATTCACCCCTCCACTTT.

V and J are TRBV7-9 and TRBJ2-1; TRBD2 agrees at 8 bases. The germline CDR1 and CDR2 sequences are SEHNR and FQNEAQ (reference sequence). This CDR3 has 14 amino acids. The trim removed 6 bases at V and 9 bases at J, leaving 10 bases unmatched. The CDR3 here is CASSSGLASGEQFF. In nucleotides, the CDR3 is TGTGCCAGCAGTTCCGGACTAGCATCAGGTGAGCAGTTCTTC.

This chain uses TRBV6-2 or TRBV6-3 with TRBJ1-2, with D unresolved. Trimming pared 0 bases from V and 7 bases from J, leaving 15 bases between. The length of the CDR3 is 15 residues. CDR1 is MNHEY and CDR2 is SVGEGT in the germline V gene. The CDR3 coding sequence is TGTGCCAGCAGTTACTCGTCGGGCAGGAGTCGTGGCTACACCTTC. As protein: CASSYSSGRSRGYTF.

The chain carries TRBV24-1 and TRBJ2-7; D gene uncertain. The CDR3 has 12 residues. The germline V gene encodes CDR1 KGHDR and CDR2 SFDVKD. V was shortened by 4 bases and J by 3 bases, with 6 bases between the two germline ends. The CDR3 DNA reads TGTGCCACCAGTGAATTGATCTACGAGCAGTACTTC. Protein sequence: CATSELIYEQYF.

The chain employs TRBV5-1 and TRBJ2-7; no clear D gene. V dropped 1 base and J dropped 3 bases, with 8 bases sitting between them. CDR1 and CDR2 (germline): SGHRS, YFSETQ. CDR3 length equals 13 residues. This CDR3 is CASSLSGIYEQYF. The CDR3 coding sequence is TGCGCCAGCAGCTTGAGTGGGATCTACGAGCAGTACTTC.

The DNA of the CDR3 is TGTGCCAGCAGCTTCGGGACAGGGACAGAGACCCAGTACTTC. Residues: CASSFGTGTETQYF. The chain uses TRBV11-2 and TRBJ2-5; TRBD1 aligns across 9 bases. V lost 3 bases, J lost 4 bases, and 3 bases stayed unmatched. This CDR3 region has 14 residues. From germline, CDR1 is SGHAT and CDR2 FQNNGV. Full variable domain (rest looked up from reference TRBV11-2 and TRBJ2-5): EAGVAQSPRYKIIEKRQSVAFWCNPISGHATLYWYQQILGQGPKLLIQFQNNGVVDDSQLPKDRFSAERLKGVDSTLKIQPAKLEDSAVYLCASSFGTGTETQYFGPGTRLLVL.

The CDR3 DNA follows: TGCAGTGCCCCTTGGGGGGATACGCAGTATTTT. Translated, it gives CSAPWGDTQYF. The chain has TRBV20-1 and TRBJ2-3; D may correspond to TRBD1 or TRBD2 (5 bases each). The ends were cut back, 6 bases at V and 6 bases at J, with 10 bases in the middle. Germline V gene sequence: CDR1 DFQATT, CDR2 SNEGSKA (reference sequence). This CDR3 comprises 11 residues.

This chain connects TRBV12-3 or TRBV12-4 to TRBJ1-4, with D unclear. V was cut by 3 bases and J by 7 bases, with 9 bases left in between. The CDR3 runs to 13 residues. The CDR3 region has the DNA TGTGCCAGCAGTTTTAGGGAGGGTGAAAAACTGTTTTTT. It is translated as CASSFREGEKLFF.

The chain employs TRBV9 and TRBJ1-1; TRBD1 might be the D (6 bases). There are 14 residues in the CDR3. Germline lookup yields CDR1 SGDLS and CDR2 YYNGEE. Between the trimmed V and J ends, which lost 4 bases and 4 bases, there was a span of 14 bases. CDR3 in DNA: TGTGCCAGCAGCCTGGGTCAGGGGACCACTGAAGCTTTCTTT. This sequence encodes CASSLGQGTTEAFF.

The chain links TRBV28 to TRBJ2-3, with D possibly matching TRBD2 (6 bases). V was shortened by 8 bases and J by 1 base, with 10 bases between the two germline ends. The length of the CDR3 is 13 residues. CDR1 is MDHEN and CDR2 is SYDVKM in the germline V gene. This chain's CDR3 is CASVAGRTDTQYF. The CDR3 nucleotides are TGTGCCAGCGTGGCGGGGCGCACAGATACGCAGTATTTT.

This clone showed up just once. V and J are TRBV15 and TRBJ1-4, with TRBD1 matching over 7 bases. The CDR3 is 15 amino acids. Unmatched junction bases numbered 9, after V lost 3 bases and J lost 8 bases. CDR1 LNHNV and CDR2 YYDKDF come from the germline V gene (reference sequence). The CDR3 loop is CATSSRQGSREKLFF. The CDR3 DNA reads TGTGCCACCAGCAGTAGACAGGGTTCGAGAGAAAAACTGTTTTTT.